The 19 T cell receptor beta chains below were found in one sample sequenced in a study of cytomegalovirus exposure and HLA in healthy donors. 60 Vbeta and 13 Jbeta primers were used in PCR. Sequencing was performed with immunoSEQ multiplex PCR; in TCRdb, only in-frame clones are kept and a portion is missing. The table lists around 180,000 clones, 79% of them singletons. Source material: PBMCs. Receptor source: a woman between 45 and 60 years old in good health and CMV-seronegative.

This rearrangement joins TRBV6-5 to TRBJ2-5, with D maybe TRBD2 (5 bases). The V end was cut by 0 bases, the J end by 2 bases, with 13 bases between. The CDR3 runs to 16 residues. Germline CDR1 reads MNHEY; CDR2 reads SVGAGI. In nucleotides, the CDR3 is TGTGCCAGCAGTTACTCGTGGGCGGGCTATCAAGAGACCCAGTACTTC. Translating it yields CASSYSWAGYQETQYF.

Only one count was recorded for this clone. The chain has TRBV13 and TRBJ2-2; 8 bases line up with TRBD2. The CDR3 runs 16 residues. The germline CDR1 and CDR2 sequences are PRHDT and FYEKMQ (reference sequence). V trimming: 3 bases; J trimming: 5 bases; junction bases outside the gene matches: 8. CDR3 nucleotide sequence: TGTGCCAGCAGCTTGGCGGGAGGAATGGGGACCGGGGAGCTGTTTTTT. It codes for CASSLAGGMGTGELFF.

The chain employs TRBV11-2 and TRBJ2-7; D possibly corresponds to TRBD2 (6 bases). The CDR3 consists of 17 residues. Germline CDR1 SGHAT, CDR2 FQNNGV. Trimming pared 5 bases from V and 1 base from J, leaving 21 bases between. The CDR3 coding sequence is TGTGCCAGCAGCGCTTCACCGAGCGGTAGCGGATCCTACGAGCAGTACTTC. Its translation is CASSASPSGSGSYEQYF.

The chain has TRBV5-1 and TRBJ2-5; the D gene is possibly TRBD2 (5 bases). Near its end, the DNA agrees better with TRBJ2-7, so the J call may be wrong. Germline assignment: CDR1 SGHRS and CDR2 YFSETQ. CDR3 length: 13 residues. CDR3 DNA sequence: TGCGCCAGCGCAGGAAGGAGGTCCTACGAGCAGTACTTC. The encoded protein is CASAGRRSYEQYF.

V usage is TRBV19 and J usage is TRBJ1-5; 9 bases match TRBD1. Germline V gives CDR1 LNHDA, CDR2 SQIVND (reference sequence). J lost 2 bases, V lost 7 bases, and 6 bases had no gene match. This CDR3 has 15 residues. The CDR3 is CASTKQGAGNQPQHF. The CDR3 coding sequence is TGTGCCAGTACCAAACAGGGGGCTGGCAATCAGCCCCAGCATTTT.

V gene TRBV28 combines with J gene TRBJ2-2, with 8 bases that match TRBD1. Germline values: CDR1 MDHEN, CDR2 SYDVKM. Unmatched junction bases numbered 7, after V lost 5 bases and J lost 2 bases. The CDR3 extends over 16 amino acids. The CDR3 region has the DNA TGTGCCAGCAGTCGTCACAGGGGGGTAAACACCGGGGAGCTGTTTTTT. Amino acid sequence: CASSRHRGVNTGELFF. The full variable domain, its missing parts supplied by reference TRBV28 and TRBJ2-2, is DVKVTQSSRYLVKRTGEKVFLECVQDMDHENMFWYRQDPGLGLRLIYFSYDVKMKEKGDIPEGYSVSREKKERFSLILESASTNQTSMYLCASSRHRGVNTGELFFGEGSRLTVL.

The rearrangement uses TRBV28 and TRBJ1-2; 7 bases align to TRBD1. Germline-derived CDR1 and CDR2 are MDHEN and SYDVKM. V was pared by 10 bases and J by 3 bases, with 8 bases of the junction left unmatched. CDR3 length: 13 amino acids. This CDR3 is CATGLTGDYGYTF. In nucleotides, the CDR3 is TGTGCCACCGGCCTCACAGGGGACTATGGCTACACCTTC.

V usage is TRBV28 and J usage is TRBJ2-7; 8 bases map to TRBD1. Germline V gene data show CDR1 as MDHEN and CDR2 as SYDVKM. V lost 7 bases, J lost 2 bases, and 13 bases stayed unmatched. This CDR3 spans 16 amino acids. The CDR3 loop reads CASTPGQGTSTYEQYF. The DNA for the CDR3 is TGTGCCAGCACCCCTGGACAGGGAACCTCGACCTACGAGCAGTACTTC.

The V call is TRBV11-3, the J call TRBJ2-7; weak D call: TRBD2 (5 bases). The CDR3 has 15 amino acids. The V end lost 4 bases, the J end lost 5 bases, and 18 bases lay between the germline ends. Germline CDR1 is SGHNT and CDR2 is YENEEA. In DNA form, the CDR3 reads TGTGCCAGCAGCTACAGCTTAGCGACCCTCGACGAGCAGTACTTC. Translated, it gives CASSYSLATLDEQYF.

The chain joins TRBV28 to TRBJ2-1, with D possibly being TRBD1 (5 bases). Germline CDR1 MDHEN, CDR2 SYDVKM. CDR3 size: 11 residues. DNA for the CDR3: TGTGCGGTGGGGCCCCCCCATGAGCAGTTCTTC. Translating gives CAVGPPHEQFF.

This sequence joins TRBV12-5 and TRBJ2-3; D uncertain. V was pared by 3 bases and J by 2 bases, with 12 bases between. Germline CDR1 LGHNT, CDR2 FRNRAP. The CDR3 length is 15 residues. The CDR3 region is CASGFGRTLTDTQYF. In DNA form, the CDR3 reads TGTGCTAGTGGTTTTGGCAGAACGCTCACAGATACGCAGTATTTT.

The chain combines TRBV7-9 with TRBJ1-2, with 9 nucleotides matching TRBD1. Per germline, CDR1 SEHNR and CDR2 FQNEAQ (reference sequence). The length of the CDR3 is 14 residues. Trimming cost V 5 bases and J 5 bases; bases outside gene matches: 6. The CDR3 protein is CASSGGQGEYGYTF. CDR3 DNA sequence: TGTGCCAGCAGCGGGGGACAGGGAGAGTATGGCTACACCTTC.

The chain combines TRBV5-1 with TRBJ2-6, with D tentatively TRBD1 (6 bases). CDR3 length equals 16 residues. The ends were cut back, 6 bases at V and 4 bases at J, with 17 bases in the middle. The germline CDR1 and CDR2 sequences are SGHRS and YFSETQ. DNA for the CDR3: TGCGCCAGCACGACAGGCTCCGAGGGGGGGGCCAACGTCCTGACTTTC. Amino acids: CASTTGSEGGANVLTF.

The chain couples TRBV2 to TRBJ2-7; perhaps TRBD2 as D (5 bases). This CDR3 has 14 residues. The V and J ends lost 6 bases and 0 bases respectively, with 12 bases between them. Per the germline V gene, CDR1 is SNHLY and CDR2 is FYNNEI. This CDR3 reads CASRADGVSYEQYF. CDR3 nucleotides: TGTGCCAGCAGAGCGGACGGTGTCTCCTACGAGCAGTACTTC.

The chain employs TRBV5-4 and TRBJ2-3; 10 bases are a match to TRBD1. This CDR3 has 17 amino acids. CDR1 SGHNT and CDR2 YYREEE come from the germline V gene (reference sequence). Trimming at V came to 5 bases and at J to 3 bases, leaving 12 bases not matched to a gene. For the CDR3, the DNA is TGTGCCAGCAGTACATGGACAGGGGGTTTTGTAACAGATACGCAGTATTTT. Translated, it gives CASSTWTGGFVTDTQYF.

In this sample, this clone turned up a few times. This chain links TRBV4-3 with TRBJ2-7, with D hard to call. Germline CDR1 LGHNA, CDR2 YSLEER. V was cut by 1 base and J by 0 bases, with 7 bases left in between. The CDR3 has 14 residues. The CDR3 loop reads CASSQGGSSYEQYF. Here the CDR3 DNA reads TGCGCCAGCAGCCAAGGCGGCTCCTCCTACGAGCAGTACTTC.

The chain has TRBV7-9 and TRBJ1-2, with D tentatively TRBD1 (6 bases). The germline V and J ends were trimmed by 1 base and 10 bases, with 13 bases remaining between them. The CDR3 loop spans 13 amino acids. The germline V gene encodes CDR1 SEHNR and CDR2 FQNEAQ (reference sequence). CDR3 in amino acids: CASSLGAGAPYTF. In DNA, the CDR3 is TGTGCCAGCAGCTTAGGGGCAGGGGCGCCCTACACCTTC.

V is TRBV28 and J is TRBJ1-2, with 7 bases identical to TRBD1. Germline CDR1 reads MDHEN; CDR2 reads SYDVKM. V shed 9 bases and J 8 bases; nucleotides not matched to a gene: 9. The CDR3 spans 12 residues. The CDR3 DNA is TGTGCCAGTGGTTCGACAGGGCGAGGCTACACCTTC. Protein: CASGSTGRGYTF.

This clone appeared a single time. The genes are TRBV4-1 and TRBJ2-2; TRBD1 aligns across 7 bases. V trimming: 2 bases; J trimming: 3 bases; junction bases outside the gene matches: 9. The germline V gene has CDR1 MGHRA and CDR2 YSYEKL. This CDR3 comprises 17 residues. The CDR3: CASSQSPTGVYTGELFF. In DNA, the CDR3 is TGCGCCAGCAGCCAATCCCCCACAGGGGTGTACACCGGGGAGCTGTTTTTT.